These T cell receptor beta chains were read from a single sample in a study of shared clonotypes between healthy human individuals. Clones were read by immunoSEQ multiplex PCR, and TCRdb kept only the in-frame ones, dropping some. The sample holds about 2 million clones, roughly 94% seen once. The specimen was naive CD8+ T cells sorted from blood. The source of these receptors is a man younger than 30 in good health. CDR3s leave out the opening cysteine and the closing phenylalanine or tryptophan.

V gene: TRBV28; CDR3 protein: ASSLVGAPIKNYGYT
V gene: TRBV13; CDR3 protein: ASSLAGSGGPPEQY
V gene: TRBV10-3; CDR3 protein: AISVGSGMTGNTIY
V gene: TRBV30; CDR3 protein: AWRLLKGSGELF
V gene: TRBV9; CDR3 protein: ASSVGNRANEQY
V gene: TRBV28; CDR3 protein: ASSRDRGNEKLF
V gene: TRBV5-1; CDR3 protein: ASSLGNEQF
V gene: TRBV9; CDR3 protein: ASSVDAVAGAFNEQY
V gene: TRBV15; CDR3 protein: ATSIGRSTEAF
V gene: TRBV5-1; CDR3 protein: ASSFPRTVIGEQF
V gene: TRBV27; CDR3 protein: ASNPTGGNSPLH
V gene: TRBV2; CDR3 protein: ASGGLTGELF
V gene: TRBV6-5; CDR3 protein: ASSYQGAWGYT
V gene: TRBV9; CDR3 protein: ASSSYTDTQY
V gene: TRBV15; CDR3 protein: ATSRDSSLDRVNEQY
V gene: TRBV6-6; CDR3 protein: ASLPGLAEGDTQY
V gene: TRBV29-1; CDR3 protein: SGIETGGGSNGYT
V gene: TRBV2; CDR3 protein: ATHGDRGANEQF
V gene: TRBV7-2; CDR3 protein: ASSLGLSPRDEKLF
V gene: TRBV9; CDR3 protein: ASSLGVGVNTGELF
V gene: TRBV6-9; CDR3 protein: ASSYSSDHLEQY
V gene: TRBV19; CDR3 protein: ASSMGNEQF